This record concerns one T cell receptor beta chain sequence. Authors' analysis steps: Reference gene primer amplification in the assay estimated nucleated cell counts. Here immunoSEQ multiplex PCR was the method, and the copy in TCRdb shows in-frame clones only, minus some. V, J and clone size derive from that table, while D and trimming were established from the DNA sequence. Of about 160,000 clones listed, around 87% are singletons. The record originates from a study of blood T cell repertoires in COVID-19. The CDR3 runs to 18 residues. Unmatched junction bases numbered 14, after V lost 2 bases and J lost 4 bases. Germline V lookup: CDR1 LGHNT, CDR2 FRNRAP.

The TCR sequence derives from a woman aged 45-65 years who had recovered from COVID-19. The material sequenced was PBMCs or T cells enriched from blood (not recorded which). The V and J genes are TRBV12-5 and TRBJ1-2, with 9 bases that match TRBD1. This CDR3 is CASGLLPLGQGLIYGYTF. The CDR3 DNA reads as TGTGCTAGTGGTTTGCTCCCGCTGGGACAGGGCCTCATCTATGGCTACACCTTC.